This TCR beta chain comes out of a study of blood T cell repertoires in COVID-19. Study-level information: Researchers got acute and convalescent COVID-19 samples from the United States, Italy and Spain. Sample material is recorded as cDNA or gDNA derived from T cells, B-cell-depleted T cells, or PBMCs.

Original processing notes: Amplification of reference gene primers was used by the study to estimate nucleated cell counts. The method was immunoSEQ multiplex PCR; TCRdb's version includes in-frame clones alone and lacks a portion of them. That table supplies the V and J calls and clone size; D and trimming were determined from the DNA. Found here are about 74,000 clones, around nine tenths of them singletons; the top ten hold roughly 1.9%. The germline V and J ends were trimmed by 1 base and 3 bases, with 28 bases remaining between them. The CDR3 totals 21 residues. From germline, CDR1 is LGHDT and CDR2 YNNKEL (reference sequence).

This chain links TRBV3-1 (or the pseudogene TRBV3-2) with TRBJ2-1; the D gene is possibly TRBD1 (6 bases). The source is a woman aged 80 or over with active or convalescent COVID-19. The sequenced material came from peripheral blood. The CDR3 DNA follows: TGTGCCAGCAGCCAAGGTTCCCCCAAGACAGGCAACCTTATAGGCTACAATGAGCAGTTCTTC. It codes for CASSQGSPKTGNLIGYNEQFF.